This is a list of T cell receptor beta chains from one sample in a study of CD8+ T cells in alopecia areata. Some clones are missing from TCRdb's copy, which holds only in-frame ones; the method was immunoSEQ multiplex PCR. The sample consists of 210,000 or so clones, approximately 72% of them appearing once. Sequenced material: CD4+ T cells sorted from blood, taken around week 44, from a patient treated with tofacitinib. These receptors were taken from a human donor with alopecia areata. Both conserved end residues are part of each CDR3. D genes are given only for firm matches. The size of a clone is reported for some rows only, either as once, few or many, or as a class for expanded clones.

clone_size j_call d_call v_call cdr3_nt cdr3_aa
. TRBJ2-7 . TRBV7-9 TGTGCCAGCAGCTTAGTCGTGCCCGGCGAGCAGTACTTC CASSLVVPGEQYF
. TRBJ2-7 TRBD2 TRBV2 TGTGCCAGCAGTCCGACAAGCGGGGAGGTGTACGAGCAGTACTTC CASSPTSGEVYEQYF
. TRBJ2-1 . TRBV6-1 TGTGCCAGCAGTGAAGTCGGGGGGCCGTTCTTC CASSEVGGPFF
. TRBJ2-4 . TRBV5-1 TGCGCCAGCAGCCGAGCACAGGGCGTCAAAAACATTCAGTACTTC CASSRAQGVKNIQYF
. TRBJ1-1 TRBD1 TRBV29-1 TGCAGCGTTGGGGGACAGCCGAACACTGAAGCTTTCTTT CSVGGQPNTEAFF
. TRBJ1-2 TRBD1 TRBV4-3 TGCGCCAGCACCCTATGGGACAGCCCTAACTATGGCTACACCTTC CASTLWDSPNYGYTF
few TRBJ1-1 . TRBV29-1 TGCAGCGCTGCATATGACAGGGAAGCTTTCTTT CSAAYDREAFF
few TRBJ1-5 . TRBV15 TGTGCCACCAGCAGAGATGAGACTGATGATCAGCCCCAGCATTTT CATSRDETDDQPQHF
few TRBJ2-2 . TRBV2 TGTGCCAGCAACCCCGAGAACACCGGGGAGCTGTTTTTT CASNPENTGELFF
. TRBJ2-5 TRBD2 TRBV9 TGTGCCAGCAGCGTCAGCGGGGGGGCCCCAGAGACCCAGTACTTC CASSVSGGAPETQYF
few TRBJ2-7 TRBD2 TRBV29-1 TGCAGCGTTGGGGGAGGGTCCTACGAGCAGTACTTC CSVGGGSYEQYF
. TRBJ1-5 TRBD1 TRBV2 TGTGCCAGCAGGGAGGGACAGGGACTCAATCAGCCCCAGCATTTT CASREGQGLNQPQHF
. TRBJ1-2 . TRBV27 TGTGCCAGCAGTTTAAGATCCGGAGCTGGAGGATGGTATGGCTACACCTTC CASSLRSGAGGWYGYTF
once TRBJ1-2 . TRBV5-6 TGTGCCAGCAGCTCGTGGGGCAGGGCTAACTATGGCTACACCTTC CASSSWGRANYGYTF
. TRBJ2-1 . TRBV5-6 TGTGCCAGCAGCTCCGAGCGGAACAATGAGCAGTTCTTC CASSSERNNEQFF
. TRBJ2-5 TRBD2 TRBV2 TGTGCCAGCAGTGAAGTGGGTAGCGGGGGACAAGAGACCCAGTACTTC CASSEVGSGGQETQYF
. TRBJ2-1 . TRBV27 TGTGCCATCGCGGGACCCCGCTTTAATGAGCAGTTCTTC CAIAGPRFNEQFF
. TRBJ1-5 . TRBV30 TGTGCCTGGAGTGTATTTCGTCAGCCCCAGCATTTT CAWSVFRQPQHF
few TRBJ1-1 . TRBV19 TGTGCCAGTAGTCTTCACACAGGGATTAACACTGAAGCTTTCTTT CASSLHTGINTEAFF
. TRBJ2-6 . TRBV7-2 TGTGCCAGCAGCTTTCCAACAGGCTCTGGGGCCAACGTCCTGACTTTC CASSFPTGSGANVLTF
. TRBJ1-5 . TRBV29-1 TGCAGCGTTGGAACTCAGCCCCAGCATTTT CSVGTQPQHF
. TRBJ1-5 . TRBV2 TGTGCCAGCAGTACAGTAGGTCAGCCCCAGCATTTT CASSTVGQPQHF
. TRBJ2-4 TRBD1 TRBV19 TGTGCCAGTAGTATAGACCTAACAGGGGTGGACCCCAAAAACATTCAGTACTTC CASSIDLTGVDPKNIQYF
. TRBJ1-2 . TRBV4-2 TGTGCCAGCAGCCAAGGCTTAGGGGTTAGAGACTATGGCTACACCTTC CASSQGLGVRDYGYTF
. TRBJ1-1 . TRBV29-1 TGCAGCGTTGAACGGACAGTGAACACTGAAGCTTTCTTT CSVERTVNTEAFF
. TRBJ1-6 . TRBV27 TGTGCCAGCAAAATCCGGGCCGATTCACCCCTCCACTTT CASKIRADSPLHF
few TRBJ2-7 TRBD1 TRBV28 TGTGCCAGCAGTCTCCTGGCGGGGACAGGCGCCTCCTACGAGCAGTACTTC CASSLLAGTGASYEQYF
. TRBJ2-1 TRBD2 TRBV7-2 TGTGCCAGCAGCTTCGGACTAGCGGGGGGGAATCGGATTGAGCAGTTCTTC CASSFGLAGGNRIEQFF
once TRBJ1-1 . TRBV29-1 TGCAGCGTTTCTCGGGGCGGGAACACTGAAGCTTTCTTT CSVSRGGNTEAFF
. TRBJ1-1 . TRBV4-3 TGCGCCAGCAGCCAAGTGGTTACTGGGGTTATGGGGAACACTGAAGCTTTCTTT CASSQVVTGVMGNTEAFF
. TRBJ2-6 . TRBV18 TGTGCCAGCTCACCAGAGATAGTCCTGACTTTC CASSPEIVLTF
. TRBJ1-1 . TRBV27 TGTGCCAGCAGTTTTCTACCTTTGGGGGAGGCCTTCACTGAAGCTTTCTTT CASSFLPLGEAFTEAFF
. TRBJ1-2 . TRBV25-1 TGTGCCAGCAGTGCCCTGGGGGGAGATAGCTATGGCTACACCTTC CASSALGGDSYGYTF
. TRBJ2-6 . TRBV7-9 TGTGCCAGCACCGACCCGACGGGACCGAGCTCTGGGGCCAACGTCCTGACTTTC CASTDPTGPSSGANVLTF
few TRBJ2-3 TRBD2 TRBV7-8 TGTGCCAGCAGCTTAGGTGGAGCGGGGGGGCGAGATACGCAGTATTTT CASSLGGAGGRDTQYF
. TRBJ2-5 . TRBV7-2 TGTGCCAGCAGCTTAGGCAGAAGAGAGACCCAGTACTTC CASSLGRRETQYF
. TRBJ1-2 . TRBV2 TGTGCCAGCAAGACAGTTAACTATGGCTACACCTTC CASKTVNYGYTF
. TRBJ1-1 TRBD1 TRBV15 TGTGCCACCAGCAGGGACAGGGAAAAGAACACTGAAGCTTTCTTT CATSRDREKNTEAFF
. TRBJ2-3 . TRBV7-7 TGTGCCAGCAGCTTAGAGGTCGGGGGCCGGGGAGATACGCAGTATTTT CASSLEVGGRGDTQYF
medium-sized TRBJ2-7 TRBD2 TRBV5-1 TGCGCCAGCAGCTTGGACCCCGGGGGGGCCGAGCAGTACTTC CASSLDPGGAEQYF
. TRBJ1-1 . TRBV10-3 TGTGCCATCAGTGAGTCGACTCTGGGCCAGAAGGGAGCTTTCTTT CAISESTLGQKGAFF
. TRBJ1-2 TRBD1 TRBV4-3 TGCGCCAGCAGCCAAGATCGAATGAGGGTCCGACAGGGCCATGGCTACACCTTC CASSQDRMRVRQGHGYTF
. TRBJ2-6 TRBD1 TRBV4-3 TGCGCCAGCAGCCAAGGACAGGGATTATTTTCTGGGGCCAACGTCCTGACTTTC CASSQGQGLFSGANVLTF
few TRBJ2-2 . TRBV7-2 TGTGCCAGCAGCTTACGAGGGGTAACCGGGGAGCTGTTTTTT CASSLRGVTGELFF
few TRBJ1-1 TRBD1 TRBV6-4 TGTGCCACCCCCTCGACAGGGGGCATGAACACTGAAGCTTTCTTT CATPSTGGMNTEAFF
. TRBJ1-5 . TRBV2 TGTGCCAGCAGTGAAGCGGTCTATCAGCCCCAGCATTTT CASSEAVYQPQHF
few TRBJ1-1 . TRBV6-5 TGTGCCAGCAGTTCCGGACAGCGGATAGAAGCTTTCTTT CASSSGQRIEAFF
once TRBJ2-7 . TRBV29-1 TGCAGCGTTGGACAGCTCGACGGCTACGAGCAGTACTTC CSVGQLDGYEQYF
. TRBJ1-1 TRBD1 TRBV29-1 TGCAGCGTTAACCAGGGGGTATACACTGAAGCTTTCTTT CSVNQGVYTEAFF
. TRBJ2-3 TRBD1 TRBV19 TGTGCCAGTAGTCCGACAGGGGGCCTACAAGGGACAGATACGCAGTATTTT CASSPTGGLQGTDTQYF